This is a list of T cell receptor beta chains from one sample in a study of cytomegalovirus exposure and HLA in healthy donors. Only in-frame clones appear in the TCRdb table, and some are missing; sequencing was by immunoSEQ multiplex PCR. The data contain approximately 100,000 clones, approximately 78% of them seen just once; the ten biggest clones take up under 2%. Sequencing was carried out using PBMCs. Source of these receptors: a woman in her 40s in good health and CMV-seronegative. Both conserved end residues are part of each CDR3. D genes are given only for firm matches. Not every row has a clone size; where given, it reads once, few, many or a size class.

.	TRBV5-1	TRBJ2-3	.	CASSLAWASDTQYF	TGCGCCAGCAGCTTGGCATGGGCCTCAGATACGCAGTATTTT
.	TRBV28	TRBJ1-3	.	CASSPTGLGNTIYF	TGTGCCAGCAGTCCTACAGGGTTAGGAAACACCATATATTTT
TRBD1	TRBV28	TRBJ1-3	.	CASRGGQVRARSGNTIYF	TGTGCCAGCAGGGGGGGACAGGTTAGAGCCCGCTCTGGAAACACCATATATTTT
.	TRBV28	TRBJ2-7	.	CASSGTAYRDSYEQYF	TGTGCCAGCAGCGGGACCGCCTACAGGGATTCCTACGAGCAGTACTTC
.	TRBV19	TRBJ1-1	once	CASSIWPMNTEAFF	TGTGCCAGTAGTATATGGCCGATGAACACTGAAGCTTTCTTT
TRBD1	TRBV28	TRBJ2-7	.	CASSPILGTANFYEQYF	TGTGCCAGCAGTCCGATTCTTGGGACAGCAAATTTCTACGAGCAGTACTTC
TRBD2	TRBV5-4	TRBJ2-7	.	CASSFSGNSYEQYF	TGTGCCAGCAGCTTTAGCGGGAACTCCTACGAGCAGTACTTC
.	TRBV6-5	TRBJ2-7	.	CASSYSAGYEQYF	TGTGCCAGCAGTTACAGTGCGGGCTACGAGCAGTACTTC
.	TRBV15	TRBJ2-5	.	CATSGRGPAGETQYF	TGTGCCACCAGCGGGCGCGGGCCCGCGGGAGAGACCCAGTACTTC
.	TRBV6-5	TRBJ2-5	.	CARSYRGGKTQYF	TGTGCCAGATCCTATAGGGGCGGGAAGACCCAGTACTTC
.	TRBV28	TRBJ2-7	once	CASIPHRGSPYEQYF	TGTGCCAGCATTCCTCATCGGGGGAGTCCCTACGAGCAGTACTTC
TRBD1	TRBV2	TRBJ2-2	.	CASGQGLNTGELFF	TGTGCCAGCGGACAGGGCCTAAACACCGGGGAGCTGTTTTTT
.	TRBV27	TRBJ1-2	.	CASRRGGYGYTF	TGTGCCAGCAGAAGGGGTGGGTATGGCTACACCTTC
.	TRBV4-2	TRBJ2-7	.	CASSQATRGLYEQYF	TGTGCCAGCAGCCAAGCCACCAGGGGTCTCTACGAGCAGTACTTC
.	TRBV27	TRBJ2-2	.	CASSLWGTPTGELFF	TGTGCCAGCAGTTTATGGGGGACACCCACCGGGGAGCTGTTTTTT
TRBD1	TRBV10-2	TRBJ1-1	.	CASSRQGAMNTEAFF	TGCGCCAGCAGTCGGCAGGGGGCAATGAACACTGAAGCTTTCTTT
.	TRBV19	TRBJ1-1	.	CASSLAYTEAFF	TGTGCCAGTAGTCTAGCCTACACTGAAGCTTTCTTT
.	TRBV7-9	TRBJ1-2	.	CASSLDSYGYTF	TGTGCCAGCAGCCTGGACAGCTATGGCTACACCTTC
TRBD1	TRBV7-8	TRBJ2-7	.	CASSETGVREQYF	TGTGCCAGCAGCGAGACAGGGGTTCGGGAGCAGTACTTC
TRBD1	TRBV28	TRBJ2-5	.	CASSLGTGGLREQYF	TGTGCCAGCAGTTTGGGGACAGGGGGCTTAAGAGAGCAGTACTTC
.	TRBV6-5	TRBJ1-1	.	CASKVHQGMAEAFF	TGTGCCAGCAAGGTTCACCAGGGGATGGCTGAAGCTTTCTTT
.	TRBV27	TRBJ2-1	.	CASSLSTDWEQFF	TGTGCCAGCAGTTTATCGACAGATTGGGAGCAGTTCTTC
TRBD1	TRBV18	TRBJ2-3	.	CASSVDRVRTDTQYF	TGTGCCAGCTCGGTTGACAGGGTTCGTACAGATACGCAGTATTTT
.	TRBV15	TRBJ1-1	few	CATGPGSGGKTEAFF	TGTGCCACAGGCCCCGGTTCGGGGGGCAAGACTGAAGCTTTCTTT
TRBD2	TRBV5-4	TRBJ2-7	.	CASSLGGGGSSYEQYF	TGTGCCAGCAGCTTGGGGGGGGGAGGAAGCTCCTACGAGCAGTACTTC
.	TRBV30	TRBJ1-5	.	CAWSTGHSSNQPQHF	TGTGCCTGGAGCACCGGCCACAGCTCCAATCAGCCCCAGCATTTT
.	TRBV27	TRBJ2-7	.	CASSLSPIAYEQYF	TGTGCCAGCAGTTTATCGCCAATAGCCTACGAGCAGTACTTC
.	TRBV28	TRBJ1-2	once	CASSPSRGYTF	TGTGCCAGCAGTCCAAGCCGGGGCTACACCTTC